This is a list of T cell receptor beta chains from one sample in a study of shared clonotypes between healthy human individuals. Measured with immunoSEQ multiplex PCR; TCRdb has only the in-frame clones, and not every one. The sample includes a few million clones, over 85% of them seen just once. The sequenced sample consisted of naive CD4+ T cells sorted from blood. The origin of the receptors is a man between 18 and 35 years old in good health. Each CDR3 is given with its conserved first and last residue. Fields, in order: CDR3 protein, CDR3 DNA, J gene, D gene, V gene, clone size. D genes are given only for firm matches. Size is stated for part of the rows, as once, few or many counts, or as a class when the clone is expanded.

CDR3 protein: CASSVSGGTGELFF; CDR3 DNA: TGTGCCAGCAGCGTCAGCGGTGGGACCGGGGAGCTGTTTTTT; J gene: TRBJ2-2; D gene: -; V gene: TRBV9; clone size: -
CDR3 protein: CASSRSSYNSPLHF; CDR3 DNA: TGTGCCAGCAGCCGTAGCTCCTATAATTCACCCCTCCACTTT; J gene: TRBJ1-6; D gene: -; V gene: TRBV5-4; clone size: -
CDR3 protein: CAVRGIRGYTF; CDR3 DNA: TGTGCTGTCCGGGGGATAAGGGGCTACACCTTC; J gene: TRBJ1-2; D gene: -; V gene: TRBV5-8; clone size: -
CDR3 protein: CASSGQALGYNEQFF; CDR3 DNA: TGTGCCAGCAGCGGACAGGCCTTGGGCTACAATGAGCAGTTCTTC; J gene: TRBJ2-1; D gene: TRBD1; V gene: TRBV28; clone size: -
CDR3 protein: CASSGEGDTQYF; CDR3 DNA: TGTGCCAGCAGTGGAGAGGGAGATACGCAGTATTTT; J gene: TRBJ2-3; D gene: -; V gene: TRBV2; clone size: -
CDR3 protein: CASSPRLAGEWEQFF; CDR3 DNA: TGTGCCAGCTCACCCCGCCTAGCGGGGGAATGGGAGCAGTTCTTC; J gene: TRBJ2-1; D gene: TRBD2; V gene: TRBV18; clone size: -
CDR3 protein: CASSADEQVYYGYTF; CDR3 DNA: TGTGCCAGTAGTGCTGATGAACAGGTCTACTATGGCTACACCTTC; J gene: TRBJ1-2; D gene: -; V gene: TRBV19; clone size: -
CDR3 protein: CASSGVNEQFF; CDR3 DNA: TGTGCCAGTAGCGGCGTCAATGAGCAGTTCTTC; J gene: TRBJ2-1; D gene: -; V gene: TRBV11-1; clone size: -
CDR3 protein: CASSLSATVSNQPQHF; CDR3 DNA: TGTGCCAGCAGTTTATCCGCGACAGTAAGCAATCAGCCCCAGCATTTT; J gene: TRBJ1-5; D gene: -; V gene: TRBV27; clone size: -
CDR3 protein: CASSPPLVSYNEQFF; CDR3 DNA: TGTGCCAGCTCACCACCCCTCGTATCCTACAATGAGCAGTTCTTC; J gene: TRBJ2-1; D gene: -; V gene: TRBV18; clone size: -
CDR3 protein: CASAEQQETQYF; CDR3 DNA: TGTGCTAGTGCGGAGCAGCAAGAGACCCAGTACTTC; J gene: TRBJ2-5; D gene: -; V gene: TRBV12-5; clone size: -
CDR3 protein: CASSKLGGGTEAFF; CDR3 DNA: TGTGCCAGCAGCAAACTTGGAGGGGGCACTGAAGCTTTCTTT; J gene: TRBJ1-1; D gene: -; V gene: TRBV7-3; clone size: -
CDR3 protein: CASSHLTGGTDTQYF; CDR3 DNA: TGCGCCAGCAGTCACTTGACAGGGGGCACAGATACGCAGTATTTT; J gene: TRBJ2-3; D gene: TRBD1; V gene: TRBV5-1; clone size: -
CDR3 protein: CASSSDRGYNEQFF; CDR3 DNA: TGTGCCAGCAGCTCGGACAGGGGATACAATGAGCAGTTCTTC; J gene: TRBJ2-1; D gene: TRBD1; V gene: TRBV7-2; clone size: -
CDR3 protein: CASSPERGSYNSPLHF; CDR3 DNA: TGTGCCAGCAGCCCTGAGAGGGGCTCCTATAATTCACCCCTCCACTTT; J gene: TRBJ1-6; D gene: -; V gene: TRBV28; clone size: -
CDR3 protein: CASSSRPGYNSPLHF; CDR3 DNA: TGTGCCAGTAGTTCTCGGCCAGGTTATAATTCACCCCTCCACTTT; J gene: TRBJ1-6; D gene: -; V gene: TRBV19; clone size: -
CDR3 protein: CASSSTPTGPEAFF; CDR3 DNA: TGTGCCAGCAGCTCTACTCCGACAGGGCCTGAAGCTTTCTTT; J gene: TRBJ1-1; D gene: TRBD1; V gene: TRBV28; clone size: -
CDR3 protein: CASSKALCRGRFEEKLFF; CDR3 DNA: TGTGCCAGCAGCAAAGCGCTTTGCAGGGGGCGCTTTGAGGAAAAACTGTTTTTT; J gene: TRBJ1-4; D gene: -; V gene: TRBV21-1; clone size: -
CDR3 protein: CASSLERAPTNGYTF; CDR3 DNA: TGTGCCAGCAGCTTAGAGCGGGCCCCGACTAACGGCTACACCTTC; J gene: TRBJ1-2; D gene: -; V gene: TRBV11-2; clone size: -
CDR3 protein: CASSEALSISGNTIYF; CDR3 DNA: TGTGCCAGCAGTGAAGCGTTGTCAATCTCTGGAAACACCATATATTTT; J gene: TRBJ1-3; D gene: -; V gene: TRBV6-1; clone size: -
CDR3 protein: CASSRTGDSGNTIYF; CDR3 DNA: TGTGCCAGCAGCAGGACAGGAGACTCTGGAAACACCATATATTTT; J gene: TRBJ1-3; D gene: TRBD1; V gene: TRBV27; clone size: -
CDR3 protein: CAGRQGDYEQYF; CDR3 DNA: TGTGCCGGAAGACAGGGGGACTACGAGCAGTACTTC; J gene: TRBJ2-7; D gene: TRBD1; V gene: TRBV30; clone size: -
CDR3 protein: CASRPDSRNQPQHF; CDR3 DNA: TGTGCCAGCAGACCCGACAGCCGCAATCAGCCCCAGCATTTT; J gene: TRBJ1-5; D gene: -; V gene: TRBV2; clone size: -
CDR3 protein: CAVTPVPANDEQYF; CDR3 DNA: TGCGCCGTCACCCCGGTCCCGGCGAACGACGAGCAGTACTTC; J gene: TRBJ2-7; D gene: -; V gene: TRBV23-1; clone size: -
CDR3 protein: CAWSSPPGLAPNTGELFF; CDR3 DNA: TGTGCCTGGAGTTCCCCCCCCGGACTAGCGCCGAACACCGGGGAGCTGTTTTTT; J gene: TRBJ2-2; D gene: TRBD2; V gene: TRBV30; clone size: -
CDR3 protein: CASSRDSLYGYTF; CDR3 DNA: TGTGCCAGCAGCCGGGACAGTCTTTATGGCTACACCTTC; J gene: TRBJ1-2; D gene: TRBD1; V gene: TRBV14; clone size: few
CDR3 protein: CASSPRGQGLYGYTF; CDR3 DNA: TGTGCCAGTAGTCCGCGTGGACAGGGGCTCTATGGCTACACCTTC; J gene: TRBJ1-2; D gene: TRBD1; V gene: TRBV19; clone size: -
CDR3 protein: CSVTGGTGELFF; CDR3 DNA: TGCAGCGTGACAGGGGGCACCGGGGAGCTGTTTTTT; J gene: TRBJ2-2; D gene: TRBD1; V gene: TRBV29-1; clone size: -
CDR3 protein: CASSVGGSGHEQYF; CDR3 DNA: TGTGCCAGCAGCGTAGGTGGGAGTGGGCACGAGCAGTACTTC; J gene: TRBJ2-7; D gene: -; V gene: TRBV9; clone size: -
CDR3 protein: CASSVAASPGETQYF; CDR3 DNA: TGTGCCAGCAGCGTAGCGGCTAGCCCAGGGGAGACCCAGTACTTC; J gene: TRBJ2-5; D gene: -; V gene: TRBV9; clone size: once
CDR3 protein: CASSERSSGANVLTF; CDR3 DNA: TGTGCCAGCAGTGAACGGAGCTCTGGGGCCAACGTCCTGACTTTC; J gene: TRBJ2-6; D gene: -; V gene: TRBV2; clone size: -
CDR3 protein: CASRGYRDSNQPQHF; CDR3 DNA: TGTGCCAGCAGAGGTTACAGGGATAGCAATCAGCCCCAGCATTTT; J gene: TRBJ1-5; D gene: -; V gene: TRBV7-6; clone size: few
CDR3 protein: CASSLNEREGAYEQYF; CDR3 DNA: TGTGCTAGCAGCTTAAACGAGCGGGAGGGAGCCTACGAGCAGTACTTC; J gene: TRBJ2-7; D gene: TRBD2; V gene: TRBV7-7; clone size: -
CDR3 protein: CASSPQGAYDTGELFF; CDR3 DNA: TGTGCCAGCTCACCACAGGGGGCGTATGACACCGGGGAGCTGTTTTTT; J gene: TRBJ2-2; D gene: TRBD1; V gene: TRBV18; clone size: -
CDR3 protein: CASSQGLPGLAVETQYF; CDR3 DNA: TGTGCCAGCAGCCAAGGTCTCCCGGGACTAGCGGTGGAGACCCAGTACTTC; J gene: TRBJ2-5; D gene: TRBD2; V gene: TRBV14; clone size: -
CDR3 protein: CASSTGLADTDTQYF; CDR3 DNA: TGTGCCAGCAGCACGGGACTAGCGGACACAGATACGCAGTATTTT; J gene: TRBJ2-3; D gene: TRBD2; V gene: TRBV5-4; clone size: -
CDR3 protein: CASREEGSGGYTF; CDR3 DNA: TGTGCCAGCAGGGAGGAGGGATCGGGGGGCTACACCTTC; J gene: TRBJ1-2; D gene: -; V gene: TRBV2; clone size: -
CDR3 protein: CASSLGQGRDNEQFF; CDR3 DNA: TGTGCCAGCAGTCTGGGACAGGGGAGGGACAATGAGCAGTTCTTC; J gene: TRBJ2-1; D gene: TRBD1; V gene: TRBV11-3; clone size: -
CDR3 protein: CASSWDRDGNQPQHF; CDR3 DNA: TGTGCCAGTAGTTGGGACCGGGACGGCAATCAGCCCCAGCATTTT; J gene: TRBJ1-5; D gene: -; V gene: TRBV19; clone size: -
CDR3 protein: CASSARLALYNEQFF; CDR3 DNA: TGTGCCAGCAGCGCCCGACTAGCCCTATACAATGAGCAGTTCTTC; J gene: TRBJ2-1; D gene: TRBD2; V gene: TRBV7-8; clone size: -
CDR3 protein: CASSVPTGANNEQFF; CDR3 DNA: TGCGCCAGCAGCGTCCCGACAGGGGCCAACAATGAGCAGTTCTTC; J gene: TRBJ2-1; D gene: TRBD1; V gene: TRBV5-1; clone size: -
CDR3 protein: CASSQAPGHPAGDTQYF; CDR3 DNA: TGCGCCAGCAGCCAGGCCCCGGGACACCCAGCTGGAGATACGCAGTATTTT; J gene: TRBJ2-3; D gene: -; V gene: TRBV4-3; clone size: -
CDR3 protein: CASSENFFTDTQYF; CDR3 DNA: TGTGCCAGCAGTGAGAACTTTTTCACAGATACGCAGTATTTT; J gene: TRBJ2-3; D gene: -; V gene: TRBV6-1; clone size: -
CDR3 protein: CAWSRWGGPGTEAFF; CDR3 DNA: TGTGCCTGGAGCCGCTGGGGGGGACCGGGTACTGAAGCTTTCTTT; J gene: TRBJ1-1; D gene: -; V gene: TRBV30; clone size: -
CDR3 protein: CATRDRAYGYTF; CDR3 DNA: TGTGCCACCCGGGACAGGGCCTATGGCTACACCTTC; J gene: TRBJ1-2; D gene: TRBD1; V gene: TRBV28; clone size: -
CDR3 protein: CASRGTQEFTLHF; CDR3 DNA: TGTGCCAGCAGGGGTACACAAGAATTCACCCTCCACTTT; J gene: TRBJ1-6; D gene: -; V gene: TRBV5-4; clone size: -
CDR3 protein: CASGSSSNYGYTF; CDR3 DNA: TGTGCTAGTGGTTCGTCGTCTAACTATGGCTACACCTTC; J gene: TRBJ1-2; D gene: -; V gene: TRBV12-5; clone size: -
CDR3 protein: CASSSSLGGASYNEQFF; CDR3 DNA: TGTGCTAGCAGCTCCTCCTTAGGGGGGGCCTCCTACAATGAGCAGTTCTTC; J gene: TRBJ2-1; D gene: -; V gene: TRBV7-7; clone size: -
CDR3 protein: CASNRGLVYGYTF; CDR3 DNA: TGTGCCAGCAACAGGGGGCTTGTCTATGGCTACACCTTC; J gene: TRBJ1-2; D gene: TRBD1; V gene: TRBV2; clone size: -
CDR3 protein: CASSIGLAAASSYEQYF; CDR3 DNA: TGTGCCAGTAGTATAGGACTAGCGGCCGCTTCGTCCTACGAGCAGTACTTC; J gene: TRBJ2-7; D gene: TRBD2; V gene: TRBV19; clone size: -
CDR3 protein: CATTGSNTGELFF; CDR3 DNA: TGTGCCACTACAGGGTCGAACACCGGGGAGCTGTTTTTT; J gene: TRBJ2-2; D gene: -; V gene: TRBV7-2; clone size: -
CDR3 protein: CASSFGTEATNEKLFF; CDR3 DNA: TGTGCTAGCAGCTTCGGGACAGAAGCAACTAATGAAAAACTGTTTTTT; J gene: TRBJ1-4; D gene: TRBD1; V gene: TRBV7-7; clone size: -
CDR3 protein: CASSWTGGGNQPQHF; CDR3 DNA: TGTGCCAGCAGTTGGACAGGGGGCGGCAATCAGCCCCAGCATTTT; J gene: TRBJ1-5; D gene: TRBD1; V gene: TRBV27; clone size: -
CDR3 protein: CASSPQGTGKETQYF; CDR3 DNA: TGTGCCAGCAGTCCCCAGGGGACAGGGAAAGAGACCCAGTACTTC; J gene: TRBJ2-5; D gene: TRBD1; V gene: TRBV6-5; clone size: -
CDR3 protein: CASRPGPLFYEQYF; CDR3 DNA: TGTGCCAGCAGACCGGGACCTCTATTCTACGAGCAGTACTTC; J gene: TRBJ2-7; D gene: -; V gene: TRBV6-1; clone size: -
CDR3 protein: CASSDHSFRETQYF; CDR3 DNA: TGCGCCAGCAGTGACCATAGCTTCAGAGAGACCCAGTACTTC; J gene: TRBJ2-5; D gene: -; V gene: TRBV10-2; clone size: -